The rows below give T cell receptor beta chains drawn from one sample of a study of cytomegalovirus exposure and HLA in healthy donors. The protocol was immunoSEQ multiplex PCR, while the TCRdb copy is restricted to in-frame clones and leaves out a portion. The sample data list tens of thousands of clones. Sequenced material: PBMCs. All receptors come from a male donor in good health and CMV-seropositive. Both conserved end residues are trimmed from each CDR3.

TRBV10-3	TRBJ1-1	AISDSGQAANTEAF
TRBV6-1	TRBJ2-7	LSKTGAYEQY
TRBV28	TRBJ2-7	ASSYRTGIEQY
TRBV6-1	TRBJ2-7	ASSEGTLSYEQY
TRBV6-1	TRBJ1-6	ASSEGTGNNSPLH
TRBV28	TRBJ2-7	ASRQGTGTLSYEQY
TRBV7-9	TRBJ1-2	ASSLVNREGDYT
TRBV5-1	TRBJ2-7	ASRSSGRAYGEQY
TRBV19	TRBJ2-2	ASSFPGTNTGELF
TRBV7-2	TRBJ2-1	ASSSDTGGEQF
TRBV18	TRBJ1-5	ASSPGTGSQPQH
TRBV29-1	TRBJ2-5	SVRTGMETQY
TRBV2	TRBJ2-3	ASYRGPTDTQY
TRBV5-1	TRBJ2-3	ASSLGRLAGRGDTQY
TRBV27	TRBJ2-2	ASSSANTGELF
TRBV19	TRBJ1-5	ASSDRINQPQH
TRBV4-2	TRBJ1-3	ASSSPGGNTIY
TRBV6-1	TRBJ2-3	ASSEIAGGSDTQY
TRBV29-1	TRBJ2-1	SVAEGLTDEQF
TRBV5-1	TRBJ1-1	ASSLEPGGAEAF
TRBV30	TRBJ2-7	AWSVLGSGEQY
TRBV27	TRBJ1-1	ASSPQGLGTEAF
TRBV5-1	TRBJ1-1	ASSFRQGTSTEAF
TRBV19	TRBJ2-7	ASSTLTGKEQY
TRBV6-1	TRBJ1-4	ASTGTGGIKLF
TRBV30	TRBJ2-7	AWTSSYEQY
TRBV28	TRBJ1-1	ASRRYRVINTEAF
TRBV5-6	TRBJ1-1	ASSPSTGTEAF
TRBV18	TRBJ1-5	ASSPRRSPGGNQPQH